A selection of T cell receptor beta chains follows, all from one sample in a study of CD8 T cells in ankylosing spondylitis. TCRdb re-analysed the 5' RACE reads in MiXCR, keeping a single row per CDR3 protein. The data hold 150,000 to 200,000 distinct CDR3 sequences, with 15% to 20% observed a single time. Sequencing input: blood, either unsorted or a sorted T cell fraction (not recorded which). These receptors were collected from a male donor under 30 with ankylosing spondylitis or in good health (not recorded which). Both conserved end residues are part of each CDR3. D genes are given only for firm matches. Only part of the rows carry a size: once, few, many, or a class if the clone is expanded.

D gene: TRBD2
V gene: TRBV7-2
J gene: TRBJ2-1
clone size: many
CDR3 protein: CASSLGEGLAGLNEQFF
CDR3 DNA: TGTGCCAGCAGCTTAGGCGAGGGACTAGCGGGTCTCAATGAGCAGTTCTTC

D gene: TRBD2
V gene: TRBV5-1
J gene: TRBJ2-1
clone size: many
CDR3 protein: CASAPTNRLAGHNEQFF
CDR3 DNA: TGCGCCAGCGCTCCGACTAACCGACTAGCGGGGCACAATGAGCAGTTCTTC

D gene: TRBD2
V gene: TRBV20-1
J gene: TRBJ2-1
clone size: few
CDR3 protein: CSASLAGGHEQFF
CDR3 DNA: TGCAGTGCTAGTCTAGCGGGAGGTCATGAGCAGTTCTTC

D gene: TRBD1
V gene: TRBV12-3/TRBV12-4
J gene: TRBJ2-7
clone size: many
CDR3 protein: CASRQNRGGLTYEQYF
CDR3 DNA: TGTGCCAGCAGGCAGAACAGGGGTGGTTTAACCTACGAGCAGTACTTC

D gene: .
V gene: TRBV7-9
J gene: TRBJ2-5
clone size: many
CDR3 protein: CASGQNLQETQYF
CDR3 DNA: TGTGCCAGCGGACAGAATCTACAAGAGACCCAGTACTTC

D gene: TRBD1
V gene: TRBV24-1
J gene: TRBJ2-5
clone size: few
CDR3 protein: CATSEDRGETQYF
CDR3 DNA: TGTGCCACCAGTGAGGACAGGGGAGAGACCCAGTACTTC

D gene: TRBD1
V gene: TRBV6-5
J gene: TRBJ2-7
clone size: many
CDR3 protein: CASSLQGVAYEQYF
CDR3 DNA: TGTGCCAGCAGTCTACAGGGGGTGGCCTACGAGCAGTACTTC

D gene: TRBD2
V gene: TRBV6-1
J gene: TRBJ2-1
clone size: .
CDR3 protein: CATSESGRAHEQFF
CDR3 DNA: TGTGCCACCAGTGAAAGCGGGAGGGCCCATGAGCAGTTCTTC

D gene: TRBD2
V gene: TRBV18
J gene: TRBJ2-2
clone size: many
CDR3 protein: CASSTIVAGGSGELFF
CDR3 DNA: TGTGCCAGCTCAACCATCGTAGCGGGAGGTTCCGGGGAGCTGTTTTTT

D gene: .
V gene: TRBV4-1
J gene: TRBJ1-5
clone size: many
CDR3 protein: CASSQDSFQPQHF
CDR3 DNA: TGCGCCAGCAGCCAAGACTCTTTTCAGCCCCAGCATTTT

D gene: .
V gene: TRBV3-1
J gene: TRBJ2-7
clone size: many
CDR3 protein: CASSQGRIYEQYF
CDR3 DNA: TGTGCCAGCAGCCAAGGCAGGATCTACGAGCAGTACTTC

D gene: TRBD1
V gene: TRBV6-5
J gene: TRBJ1-3
clone size: many
CDR3 protein: CASSYTSIEGQVSGNTIYF
CDR3 DNA: TGTGCCAGCAGTTACACCTCGATTGAAGGACAGGTGTCTGGAAACACCATATATTTT

D gene: .
V gene: TRBV12-3/TRBV12-4
J gene: TRBJ2-5
clone size: many
CDR3 protein: CASSLFQETQYF
CDR3 DNA: TGTGCCAGCAGTTTATTCCAAGAGACCCAGTACTTC

D gene: .
V gene: TRBV10-3
J gene: TRBJ2-3
clone size: many
CDR3 protein: CAIREGLTDTQYF
CDR3 DNA: TGTGCCATCAGAGAGGGACTCACAGATACGCAGTATTTT

D gene: .
V gene: TRBV29-1
J gene: TRBJ1-2
clone size: many
CDR3 protein: CSVEAAVQGNSYGYTF
CDR3 DNA: TGCAGCGTTGAAGCCGCAGTTCAGGGAAACTCCTATGGCTACACCTTC

D gene: TRBD2
V gene: TRBV29-1
J gene: TRBJ2-2
clone size: many
CDR3 protein: CSAEWGGSTGELFF
CDR3 DNA: TGCAGCGCCGAATGGGGCGGGAGTACCGGGGAGCTGTTTTTT

D gene: .
V gene: TRBV29-1
J gene: TRBJ2-3
clone size: .
CDR3 protein: CSVGGTGSTDTQYF
CDR3 DNA: TGCAGCGTTGGTGGCACGGGTAGCACAGATACGCAGTATTTT

D gene: .
V gene: TRBV7-8
J gene: TRBJ2-1
clone size: many
CDR3 protein: CASSLGMLAEQFF
CDR3 DNA: TGTGCCAGCAGCTTAGGCATGTTGGCTGAGCAGTTCTTC

D gene: .
V gene: TRBV20-1
J gene: TRBJ2-5
clone size: many
CDR3 protein: CSAGGETQYF
CDR3 DNA: TGCAGTGCTGGAGGGGAGACCCAGTACTTC

D gene: .
V gene: TRBV5-1
J gene: TRBJ2-3
clone size: many
CDR3 protein: CASSAQGIPDTQYF
CDR3 DNA: TGCGCCAGCAGCGCACAGGGAATCCCAGATACGCAGTATTTT

D gene: .
V gene: TRBV12-5
J gene: TRBJ2-3
clone size: .
CDR3 protein: CASGLFPLSTDTQYF
CDR3 DNA: TGTGCTAGTGGTCTTTTCCCCCTTTCCACAGATACGCAGTATTTT

D gene: .
V gene: TRBV20-1
J gene: TRBJ1-5
clone size: many
CDR3 protein: CSAGDRGRGGQPQHF
CDR3 DNA: TGCAGTGCTGGCGATCGGGGGAGAGGCGGTCAGCCCCAGCATTTT

D gene: .
V gene: TRBV12-5
J gene: TRBJ2-2
clone size: many
CDR3 protein: CASGKVTGELFF
CDR3 DNA: TGTGCTAGTGGCAAGGTCACCGGGGAGCTGTTTTTT

D gene: TRBD1
V gene: TRBV29-1
J gene: TRBJ2-1
clone size: .
CDR3 protein: CSPQGLLDNEQFF
CDR3 DNA: TGCAGCCCACAGGGGTTGTTAGACAATGAGCAGTTCTTC

D gene: .
V gene: TRBV7-6
J gene: TRBJ2-1
clone size: many
CDR3 protein: CASSHSTSFNEQFF
CDR3 DNA: TGTGCCAGCAGCCACTCCACTAGCTTTAATGAGCAGTTCTTC

D gene: TRBD1
V gene: TRBV5-1
J gene: TRBJ2-7
clone size: many
CDR3 protein: CASSLQGSSYEQYF
CDR3 DNA: TGCGCCAGCAGCTTACAGGGGAGCTCCTACGAGCAGTACTTC

D gene: .
V gene: TRBV12-3/TRBV12-4
J gene: TRBJ2-3
clone size: many
CDR3 protein: CASSYHRESTDTQYF
CDR3 DNA: TGTGCCAGCAGTTACCACAGGGAATCGACAGATACGCAGTATTTT

D gene: .
V gene: TRBV3-1
J gene: TRBJ1-1
clone size: many
CDR3 protein: CASSLDPQEAFF
CDR3 DNA: TGTGCCAGCAGCCTAGATCCTCAGGAAGCTTTCTTT

D gene: .
V gene: TRBV19
J gene: TRBJ2-5
clone size: .
CDR3 protein: CASSIGRRTQETQYF
CDR3 DNA: TGTGCCAGTAGTATCGGAAGGCGGACCCAAGAGACCCAGTACTTC

D gene: .
V gene: TRBV20-1
J gene: TRBJ2-3
clone size: many
CDR3 protein: CSAKLGGESDTQYF
CDR3 DNA: TGCAGTGCTAAGCTTGGAGGGGAATCAGATACGCAGTATTTT

D gene: .
V gene: TRBV20-1
J gene: TRBJ2-2
clone size: .
CDR3 protein: CSARDLSNTGELFF
CDR3 DNA: TGCAGTGCTAGAGATCTCTCGAACACCGGGGAGCTGTTTTTT

D gene: .
V gene: TRBV9
J gene: TRBJ2-7
clone size: many
CDR3 protein: CASSVSGSRAYEQYF
CDR3 DNA: TGTGCCAGCAGCGTAAGTGGGAGTCGTGCCTACGAGCAGTACTTC

D gene: TRBD2
V gene: TRBV7-2
J gene: TRBJ2-1
clone size: .
CDR3 protein: CASSSGIAGGPGDNEQFF
CDR3 DNA: TGTGCCAGCAGCTCCGGGATAGCGGGAGGGCCAGGGGACAATGAGCAGTTCTTC

D gene: TRBD1
V gene: TRBV10-3
J gene: TRBJ1-2
clone size: many
CDR3 protein: CAISEAGGYGYTF
CDR3 DNA: TGTGCCATCAGTGAGGCAGGGGGCTATGGCTACACCTTC

D gene: .
V gene: TRBV4-1
J gene: TRBJ2-2
clone size: many
CDR3 protein: CASSQDGDTYTGELFF
CDR3 DNA: TGCGCCAGCAGCCAAGATGGGGACACCTACACCGGGGAGCTGTTTTTT

D gene: .
V gene: TRBV12-3/TRBV12-4
J gene: TRBJ2-1
clone size: once
CDR3 protein: CATSILRVENEQFF
CDR3 DNA: TGTGCCACATCAATTCTCAGGGTCGAAAATGAGCAGTTCTTC

D gene: .
V gene: TRBV6-5
J gene: TRBJ2-7
clone size: .
CDR3 protein: CASSTGSEQYF
CDR3 DNA: TGTGCCTCGTCCACCGGCTCCGAGCAGTACTTC

D gene: TRBD2
V gene: TRBV10-3
J gene: TRBJ2-7
clone size: .
CDR3 protein: CAIGLAGGYEQYF
CDR3 DNA: TGTGCCATCGGGCTAGCGGGAGGATACGAGCAGTACTTC

D gene: TRBD2
V gene: TRBV20-1
J gene: TRBJ2-1
clone size: few
CDR3 protein: CSARTSGSYNEQFF
CDR3 DNA: TGCAGTGCAAGGACTAGCGGATCCTACAATGAGCAGTTCTTC

D gene: .
V gene: TRBV10-3
J gene: TRBJ1-4
clone size: many
CDR3 protein: CAITVTLNEKLFF
CDR3 DNA: TGTGCCATCACTGTGACCTTGAATGAAAAACTGTTTTTT

D gene: .
V gene: TRBV5-6
J gene: TRBJ2-7
clone size: few
CDR3 protein: CASSRRTDYPYEQYF
CDR3 DNA: TGTGCCAGCAGCAGAAGGACGGATTATCCCTACGAGCAGTACTTC

D gene: .
V gene: TRBV3-1
J gene: TRBJ2-3
clone size: many
CDR3 protein: CASSQYLRESTDTQYF
CDR3 DNA: TGTGCCAGCAGCCAATACCTCCGGGAAAGCACAGATACGCAGTATTTT

D gene: .
V gene: TRBV15
J gene: TRBJ1-5
clone size: many
CDR3 protein: CATSSFGQPQHF
CDR3 DNA: TGTGCCACCAGCAGTTTCGGTCAGCCCCAGCATTTT

D gene: TRBD1
V gene: TRBV20-1
J gene: TRBJ1-1
clone size: .
CDR3 protein: CSAREQGAHWWTEAFF
CDR3 DNA: TGCAGTGCGAGAGAACAGGGGGCTCACTGGTGGACTGAAGCTTTCTTT

D gene: TRBD1
V gene: TRBV29-1
J gene: TRBJ2-2
clone size: many
CDR3 protein: CSVERGLGSGELFF
CDR3 DNA: TGCAGCGTTGAGAGGGGGCTGGGCTCCGGGGAGCTGTTTTTT

D gene: TRBD1
V gene: TRBV4-1
J gene: TRBJ2-1
clone size: many
CDR3 protein: CASSRVGSGQGGFGQFF
CDR3 DNA: TGCGCCAGCAGCCGAGTGGGTTCCGGACAGGGCGGCTTTGGGCAGTTCTTC

D gene: .
V gene: TRBV6-5
J gene: TRBJ2-1
clone size: .
CDR3 protein: CASSLPSNEQFF
CDR3 DNA: TGTGCCAGCAGCTTGCCTAGCAATGAGCAGTTCTTC

D gene: .
V gene: TRBV24-1
J gene: TRBJ2-5
clone size: many
CDR3 protein: CATSDPGDGGETQYF
CDR3 DNA: TGTGCCACCAGTGATCCGGGGGACGGAGGAGAGACCCAGTACTTC

D gene: .
V gene: TRBV4-3
J gene: TRBJ2-2
clone size: .
CDR3 protein: CASSQETGSNTGELFF
CDR3 DNA: TGCGCCAGCAGCCAAGAAACAGGGTCGAACACCGGGGAGCTGTTTTTT

D gene: .
V gene: TRBV2
J gene: TRBJ2-3
clone size: many
CDR3 protein: CASSYGPEGQYF
CDR3 DNA: TGTGCCAGCAGCTATGGACCCGAGGGGCAGTATTTT

D gene: .
V gene: TRBV10-3
J gene: TRBJ2-3
clone size: many
CDR3 protein: CAISGAGKDTQYF
CDR3 DNA: TGTGCCATCAGTGGGGCAGGGAAAGATACGCAGTATTTT

D gene: .
V gene: TRBV2
J gene: TRBJ2-1
clone size: .
CDR3 protein: CASSAGAPKQFF
CDR3 DNA: TGTGCCAGCAGTGCCGGGGCGCCCAAGCAGTTCTTC

D gene: TRBD2
V gene: TRBV9
J gene: TRBJ2-1
clone size: many
CDR3 protein: CASSVSGRYNEQFF
CDR3 DNA: TGTGCCAGCAGCGTGAGCGGGAGGTACAATGAGCAGTTCTTC

D gene: TRBD2
V gene: TRBV12-3/TRBV12-4
J gene: TRBJ2-2
clone size: many
CDR3 protein: CASSRDYPNTGELFF
CDR3 DNA: TGTGCCAGCAGTAGGGACTACCCGAACACCGGGGAGCTGTTTTTT

D gene: .
V gene: TRBV20-1
J gene: TRBJ1-6
clone size: many
CDR3 protein: CSARDSGFGGNNSPLHF
CDR3 DNA: TGCAGTGCTAGAGATTCGGGGTTCGGCGGGAATAATTCACCCCTCCACTTT

D gene: .
V gene: TRBV12-3/TRBV12-4
J gene: TRBJ1-1
clone size: many
CDR3 protein: CASSPWGARATEAFF
CDR3 DNA: TGTGCCAGCAGTCCCTGGGGGGCGAGGGCCACTGAAGCTTTCTTT

D gene: TRBD1
V gene: TRBV6-5
J gene: TRBJ2-5
clone size: many
CDR3 protein: CASRLSGTGGAKTQYF
CDR3 DNA: TGTGCCAGCAGACTCTCCGGGACAGGGGGCGCAAAGACCCAGTACTTC

D gene: .
V gene: TRBV12-5
J gene: TRBJ1-5
clone size: .
CDR3 protein: CASGLGGGSNQPQHF
CDR3 DNA: TGTGCTAGTGGACTAGGGGGAGGTAGCAATCAGCCCCAGCATTTT

D gene: .
V gene: TRBV27
J gene: TRBJ2-1
clone size: .
CDR3 protein: CASSSFPRGEQFF
CDR3 DNA: TGTGCCAGCAGTTCATTTCCCCGGGGGGAGCAGTTCTTC